The clone carrying this T cell receptor (beta chain) occurred many times. What it recognizes is unknown. This specimen belongs to a study of identical twins. Study-wide results and caveats: Monozygotic twin pairs showed more out-of-frame TCR alpha sharing than models estimated. Memory repertoires showed no such pattern, whereas abundant cord blood beta clonotypes carried fewer insertions. Excess sharing between twins was weaker in beta out-of-frame sequences.

Trimming stripped 6 bases from V and 5 bases from J, with 13 bases between. Germline CDR1 is MNHNS and CDR2 is SASEGT. CDR3 size: 13 residues. A universal primer site was added by template switching, and unique molecular identifiers were carried by the cDNA. TCRdb analysed the 5' RACE reads with MiXCR anew, one entry per CDR3 protein. The sample contains 450,000 or so distinct CDR3 sequences, about 18% of which appear only once. The V and J genes are TRBV6-1 and TRBJ2-5; no firm D call. The origin of this receptor is a man between 50 and 59 years old in good health. The sequenced sample was naive T cells sorted from blood. CDR3 region: CASSDHDAETQYF. CDR3 nucleotide sequence: TGTGCCAGCAGCGACCACGACGCGGAGACCCAGTACTTC.